The next 25 T cell receptor beta chains were all read from a single sample in a study of blood T cells in healthy people across ages. Using a J-beta primer mix together with a sample-barcoded 5' primer, a second PCR was run for 7 to 11 cycles. TCRdb re-derived calls from the 5' RACE reads in MiXCR, one entry per CDR3 protein. The sample has 1.8 million or so distinct CDR3 sequences; approximately 40% are singletons. Sequences were obtained from blood. The origin of the receptors is a human donor in good health.

The chain links TRBV3-1 to TRBJ1-2; TRBD1 is a possible D gene (5 bases). Trimming pared 3 bases from V and 6 bases from J, leaving 14 bases between. The CDR3 extends over 14 amino acids. Germline CDR1 LGHDT, CDR2 YNNKEL (reference sequence). The CDR3 region has the DNA TGTGCCAGCAGCCATGGGGGGACGGTGAATGGCTACACCTTC. It is translated as CASSHGGTVNGYTF.

This clonotype has at least ten counts. V is TRBV6-5 and J is TRBJ2-7; TRBD1 agrees at 7 bases. Unmatched junction bases numbered 13, after V lost 6 bases and J lost 5 bases. CDR1 and CDR2 (germline): MNHEY, SVGAGI. The CDR3 has 15 residues. CDR3 DNA sequence: TGTGCCAGCAGCCGCGACAGGGAATTAGGTAACGAGCAGTACTTC. Translation gives CASSRDRELGNEQYF.

J is TRBJ2-1 and V is TRBV3-1, with 12 bases fitting TRBD2. CDR1 is LGHDT and CDR2 is YNNKEL in the germline V gene (reference sequence). The CDR3 sequence is 16 residues long. The V segment lost 0 bases and the J segment 6 bases; nucleotides outside the gene matches: 3. The CDR3: CASSQDLTSGGNEQFF. Written as DNA, the CDR3 is TGTGCCAGCAGCCAAGATCTGACTAGCGGGGGCAATGAGCAGTTCTTC.

Comment on this clonotype: A junction end diverges from the germline sequence, so it may reflect a read error. The chain uses TRBV12-3 or TRBV12-4 and TRBJ2-1; 7 bases fit TRBD1. This CDR3 contains 12 residues. The CDR3 sequence is CTSRRQGNEQFF. The CDR3 DNA reads as TGTACCAGCAGGAGACAGGGAAATGAGCAGTTCTTC.

This clonotype was observed a handful of times. This chain links TRBV6-2 or TRBV6-3 with TRBJ2-3; 8 positions agree with TRBD2. Germline CDR1 MNHEY, CDR2 SVGEGT. This CDR3 spans 19 amino acids. V shed 2 bases, J shed 6 bases, and the junction held 19 bases outside the gene matches. The CDR3 sequence is CASSYRPSGGPKSVDTQYF. CDR3 in DNA: TGTGCCAGCAGTTACCGGCCCAGCGGGGGCCCTAAGTCTGTGGATACGCAGTATTTT.

This clonotype was counted between two and nine times. This sequence joins TRBV30 and TRBJ1-4, with 7 bases matching TRBD1. The V gene end was trimmed by 1 base and the J gene end by 4 bases; junction bases not matched to a gene: 0. The CDR3 totals 13 residues. Germline V gene sequence: CDR1 GTSNPN, CDR2 SVGIG (reference sequence). This CDR3 reads CAWSGDSNEKLFF. CDR3 coding DNA: TGTGCCTGGAGTGGGGACAGTAATGAAAAACTGTTTTTT.

The genes are TRBV15 and TRBJ1-1; D may be TRBD1 (5 bases). Germline lookup yields CDR1 LNHNV and CDR2 YYDKDF (reference sequence). The V gene lost 1 base and the J gene lost 1 base, with 16 bases spanning the gap. The CDR3 length is 17 residues. The DNA for the CDR3 is TGTGCCACCAGCAGAGCATGGCAGGGAAGTTGGAACACTGAAGCTTTCTTT. This sequence encodes CATSRAWQGSWNTEAFF.

The chain couples TRBV6-2 or TRBV6-3 to TRBJ2-3; D tentatively fits TRBD1 or TRBD2 (5 bases each). Looked up from germline, CDR1 is MNHEY and CDR2 is SVGEGT. V shed 5 bases and J shed 7 bases, with 16 bases lying between them. The CDR3 totals 14 residues. The CDR3: CASSRDQSSYTQYF. CDR3 nucleotide sequence: TGTGCCAGCAGTAGGGACCAATCTTCTTATACGCAGTATTTT.

The chain is built from TRBV28 and TRBJ2-1; D gene uncertain. The V gene lost 10 bases and the J gene lost 0 bases, with 22 bases spanning the gap. CDR1 is MDHEN, CDR2 SYDVKM, per germline. This CDR3 spans 17 amino acids. The CDR3 loop reads CATNELPGVGSYNEQFF. CDR3 DNA sequence: TGTGCCACCAACGAACTACCTGGGGTGGGCTCCTACAATGAGCAGTTCTTC.

The chain carries TRBV6-5 and TRBJ2-3; TRBD2 matches 7 bases. Unmatched junction bases numbered 12, after V lost 6 bases and J lost 6 bases. Germline V gene sequence: CDR1 MNHEY, CDR2 SVGAGI. The CDR3 is 15 amino acids. CDR3 DNA sequence: TGTGCCAGCAGCCTTGGACTAGTTGAGGGGGATACGCAGTATTTT. Translated: CASSLGLVEGDTQYF.

The chain has TRBV7-3 and TRBJ2-3, with 10 bases that match TRBD2. CDR3 length: 14 amino acids. The V gene end was trimmed by 5 bases and the J gene end by 6 bases; junction bases not matched to a gene: 5. From germline, CDR1 is SGHTA and CDR2 FQGTGA. The CDR3 DNA is TGTGCCAGCAGCCGAGCGGGGGGGCTGGATACGCAGTATTTT. It encodes CASSRAGGLDTQYF.

This chain connects TRBV7-9 to TRBJ1-2; the D is unclear. The length of the CDR3 is 12 residues. In germline, CDR1 is SEHNR, CDR2 FQNEAQ (reference sequence). Trimming stripped 5 bases from V and 5 bases from J, with 9 bases between. Here the CDR3 reads CASSTPGYGYTF. The CDR3 DNA is TGTGCCAGCAGCACCCCCGGGTATGGCTACACCTTC.

This clonotype was detected only a few times. This chain links TRBV7-9 with TRBJ2-1; D remains unclear. The CDR3 covers 15 residues. Trimming removed 1 base at V and 6 bases at J, with 13 bases between. CDR1 SEHNR and CDR2 FQNEAQ come from the germline V gene (reference sequence). This chain's CDR3 is CASSLGQYGPNEQFF. The CDR3 coding sequence is TGTGCCAGCAGCTTAGGGCAGTACGGCCCCAATGAGCAGTTCTTC.

This clonotype came up a few times. The J gene is TRBJ2-1, the V gene TRBV19; D is perhaps TRBD2 (6 bases). The CDR3 has 13 amino acids. Trimming shortened V by 3 bases and J by 14 bases, and 17 bases separated the two germline ends. Germline CDR1 and CDR2: LNHDA and SQIVND (reference sequence). CDR3 DNA: TGTGCCAGTAGTATGGTTAGCGGATCGAGCAAGTTCTTC. Its translation: CASSMVSGSSKFF.

This chain connects TRBV12-3 or TRBV12-4 to TRBJ1-4; no clear D. The germline V and J ends were trimmed by 8 bases and 4 bases, with 17 bases remaining between them. The CDR3 is 15 residues long. The DNA for the CDR3 is TGTGCCAGCCTCTTTGACCTGGAGGGTAATGAAAAACTGTTTTTT. It specifies CASLFDLEGNEKLFF.

Concerning this clonotype: Sequence at one end of the junction differs from germline and may be a read error. The chain couples TRBV6-5 to TRBJ1-4; D is perhaps TRBD1 (5 bases). The length of the CDR3 is 16 residues. The germline V gene has CDR1 MNHEY and CDR2 SVGAGI. The CDR3 here is CASSYSGEATNEELFF. The CDR3 bases are TGTGCCAGCAGTTACTCGGGGGAAGCAACTAATGAAGAACTGTTTTTT.

Concerning this clonotype: The junction and the germline gene differ at one end; a read error may be behind it. The chain is built from TRBV6-5 and TRBJ2-5; the D is unclear. The end of the DNA is better explained by TRBJ2-7, so the J call may be wrong. Per the germline V gene, CDR1 is MNHEY and CDR2 is SVGAGI. The CDR3 extends over 16 amino acids. CDR3 coding DNA: TGTGCCAACAGTTACTCGATTGCCCCTACGATTTACGAGCAGTACTTC. It is translated as CANSYSIAPTIYEQYF.

Comment on this clonotype: Compared with germline, one end of the junction differs, possibly owing to a read error. The chain has TRBV20-1 and TRBJ1-5; D call uncertain. Per germline, CDR1 DFQATT and CDR2 SNEGSKA (reference sequence). The CDR3 is 14 residues long. The DNA for the CDR3 is TGCAGTGCTAGAGATATTTATGAGAATCAGCTCCAGCATTTT. Translated, it gives CSARDIYENQLQHF.

The rearrangement uses TRBV7-2 and TRBJ1-1; D gene unclear. With 3 bases removed from V and 5 bases from J, the gap between germline ends came to 19 bases. Germline CDR1 SGHTA, CDR2 FQGNSA. CDR3 length equals 16 residues. In nucleotides, the CDR3 is TGTGCCAGCAGCTTCTCTCTGGGCACCCCTGGGACTGAAGCTTTCTTT. It translates to CASSFSLGTPGTEAFF. The entire variable domain, with the rest obtained from reference TRBV7-2 and TRBJ1-1, is as follows: GAGVSQSPSNKVTEKGKDVELRCDPISGHTALYWYRQSLGQGLEFLIYFQGNSAPDKSGLPSDRFSAERTGGSVSTLTIQRTQQEDSAVYLCASSFSLGTPGTEAFFGQGTRLTVV.

The chain employs TRBV15 and TRBJ2-1, with TRBD1 matching 8 bases. Germline CDR1 LNHNV, CDR2 YYDKDF (reference sequence). V gave up 0 bases and J gave up 9 bases; unmatched junction bases: 13. This CDR3 is built from 17 residues. This CDR3 is CATSRDLGQGSRGEQFF. CDR3 nucleotide sequence: TGTGCCACCAGCAGAGATTTAGGACAGGGTTCAAGGGGTGAGCAGTTCTTC. The full variable domain, completed using reference TRBV15 and TRBJ2-1, is DAMVIQNPRYQVTQFGKPVTLSCSQTLNHNVMYWYQQKSSQAPKLLFHYYDKDFNNEADTPDNFQSRRPNTSFCFLDIRSPGLGDTAMYLCATSRDLGQGSRGEQFFGPGTRLTVL.

The chain uses TRBV4-1 and TRBJ2-1, with 7 positions matching TRBD2. With the DNA end fitting TRBJ2-7 better, the J assignment may be wrong. Germline V gene lookup returns CDR1 MGHRA and CDR2 YSYEKL. There are 17 residues in the CDR3. The DNA of the CDR3 is TGCGCCAGCAGCTTCACAGCGGACGGGGGGATGGACAATGAGCAGTACTTC. This sequence encodes CASSFTADGGMDNEQYF.

This sequence joins TRBV4-3 and TRBJ2-7; 8 nucleotides agree with TRBD2. This CDR3 region has 13 residues. Germline CDR1 is LGHNA and CDR2 is YSLEER. After removal of 0 bases from V and 7 bases from J, the junction contained 2 bases not matched to a gene. DNA of the CDR3: TGCGCCAGCAGCCAAGAATTAGCGGGAGAGCAGTACTTC. This translates into CASSQELAGEQYF.

This clonotype has more than one count but fewer than ten. The chain couples TRBV9 to TRBJ1-6, with D unresolved. From germline, CDR1 is SGDLS and CDR2 YYNGEE. Deletions cut 9 bases from V and 8 bases from J, with 12 bases between. The CDR3 covers 12 residues. This chain's CDR3 is CATGSEHSPLHF. Written as DNA, the CDR3 is TGTGCCACGGGAAGTGAACATTCACCCCTCCACTTT.

As to this clonotype: A read error may account for a junction end that differs from germline. This rearrangement joins TRBV5-5 to TRBJ2-3, with a tentative D call TRBD1 (6 bases). The germline V gene encodes CDR1 SGHKS and CDR2 YYEKEE (reference sequence). The CDR3 totals 13 residues. For the CDR3, the DNA is TGTGCCAGCAGCCCTGGACAGACAGATACGCGGTATTTT. Protein product: CASSPGQTDTRYF.

This chain joins TRBV7-2 and TRBJ2-5; TRBD1 aligns across 9 bases. Germline CDR1 is SGHTA and CDR2 is FQGNSA. The CDR3 has 14 amino acids. Trimming removed 6 bases from V and 4 bases from J; junction bases left unmatched: 6. CDR3 sequence: CASRDTGGAETQYF. DNA of the CDR3: TGTGCCAGCAGAGACACAGGGGGCGCAGAGACCCAGTACTTC.